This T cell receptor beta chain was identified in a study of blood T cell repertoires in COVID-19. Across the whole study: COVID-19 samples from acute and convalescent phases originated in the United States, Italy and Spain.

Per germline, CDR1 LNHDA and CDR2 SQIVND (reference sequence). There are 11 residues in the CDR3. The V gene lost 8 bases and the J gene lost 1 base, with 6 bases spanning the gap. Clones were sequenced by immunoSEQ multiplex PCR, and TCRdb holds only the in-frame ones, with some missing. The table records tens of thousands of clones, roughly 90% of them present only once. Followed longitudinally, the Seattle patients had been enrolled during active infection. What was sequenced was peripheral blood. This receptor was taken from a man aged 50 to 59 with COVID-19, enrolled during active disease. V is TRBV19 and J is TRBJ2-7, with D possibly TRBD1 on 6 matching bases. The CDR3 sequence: CASGTSYEQYF. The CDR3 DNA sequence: TGTGCCAGTGGGACATCCTACGAGCAGTACTTC.